These 13 T cell receptor beta chains were all obtained from the same sample, sequenced in a study of blood T cell repertoires in COVID-19. Sequencing was performed with immunoSEQ multiplex PCR; in TCRdb, only in-frame clones are kept and a portion is missing. The sample has 140,000 or so clones; under 80% are singletons. The sample was peripheral blood. The receptor source for this set is a man aged 55 to 70 with acute or convalescent COVID-19.

The chain is built from TRBV3-1 (or the pseudogene TRBV3-2) and TRBJ2-2, with D perhaps TRBD2 (6 bases). The V end lost 1 base, the J end lost 4 bases, and 7 bases lay between the germline ends. The CDR3 loop spans 14 amino acids. Germline assignment: CDR1 LGHDT and CDR2 YNNKEL (reference sequence). The CDR3 spells CASSQGLGTGELFF. The CDR3 coding sequence is TGTGCCAGCAGCCAAGGACTAGGCACCGGGGAGCTGTTTTTT.

The sample holds one count of this clone. The chain couples TRBV5-4 to TRBJ2-2; 7 bases align to TRBD2. Trimming at V came to 5 bases and at J to 7 bases, leaving 5 bases not matched to a gene. Germline CDR1 SGHNT, CDR2 YYREEE (reference sequence). This CDR3 spans 13 amino acids. CDR3 region: CASRSTSSGELFF. The CDR3, as DNA: TGTGCCAGCAGGTCGACTAGCAGCGGGGAGCTGTTTTTT.

In this sample, this clone turned up once. J is TRBJ2-7 and V is TRBV14; 7 bases agree with TRBD2. This CDR3 is 15 amino acids long. Germline V CDR1 and CDR2: SGHDN, FVKESK. J lost 5 bases, V lost 2 bases, and 9 bases had no gene match. CDR3 sequence reads: CASSQYPAGGNEQYF. CDR3 coding DNA: TGTGCCAGCAGCCAATACCCAGCCGGGGGGAACGAGCAGTACTTC.

The chain couples TRBV3-1 (or the pseudogene TRBV3-2) to TRBJ2-3; 8 nucleotides align to TRBD2. The CDR3 totals 15 residues. From germline, CDR1 is LGHDT and CDR2 YNNKEL (reference sequence). The V gene end was trimmed by 1 base and the J gene end by 6 bases; junction bases not matched to a gene: 6. CDR3 nucleotides: TGTGCCAGCAGCCAAGTCGGACTAGCCGGGGATACGCAGTATTTT. Translating it yields CASSQVGLAGDTQYF.

The chain has TRBV28 and TRBJ1-5, with 7 bases matching TRBD1. There are 15 residues in the CDR3. CDR1 is MDHEN and CDR2 is SYDVKM in the germline V gene. J lost 4 bases, V lost 3 bases, and 6 bases had no gene match. In DNA form, the CDR3 reads TGTGCCAGCAGTTTGCATAGGGGGCGGAATCAGCCCCAGCATTTT. Encoded protein: CASSLHRGRNQPQHF.

This chain joins TRBV6-2 or TRBV6-3 and TRBJ2-7, with TRBD2 matching 11 bases. The ends lost 5 bases at V and 3 bases at J; junction bases unmatched: 6. The CDR3 loop spans 15 amino acids. In germline, CDR1 is MNHEY, CDR2 SVGEGT. The CDR3 protein is CASSKKTSGVYEQYF. The CDR3 nucleotides read TGTGCCAGCAGTAAGAAGACTAGCGGGGTCTACGAGCAGTACTTC.

This clone showed up just once. The rearrangement links TRBV5-1 to TRBJ1-2; a possible D gene is TRBD1 (6 bases). Germline V gene lookup returns CDR1 SGHRS and CDR2 YFSETQ. The CDR3 length is 14 residues. The V and J ends lost 5 bases and 4 bases respectively, with 15 bases between them. The CDR3 DNA sequence: TGCGCCAGCAGTTCAAACAGGGACGGCTATGGCTACACCTTC. It encodes CASSSNRDGYGYTF.

This rearrangement joins TRBV3-1 (or the pseudogene TRBV3-2) to TRBJ2-2; 7 bases match TRBD1. With V trimmed by 5 bases and J by 6 bases, 6 bases remained unmatched. There are 14 residues in the CDR3. Germline V gives CDR1 LGHDT, CDR2 YNNKEL (reference sequence). Written as DNA, the CDR3 is TGTGCCAGCAGCTTCAACAGGGGAGCCGGGGAGCTGTTTTTT. Translating gives CASSFNRGAGELFF.

This clone was recorded many times. The V call is TRBV9, the J call TRBJ1-1; 8 nucleotides match TRBD1. The CDR3 runs to 16 residues. Germline CDR1 and CDR2: SGDLS and YYNGEE. V dropped 0 bases and J dropped 3; count of bases not matched to a gene: 7. In DNA form, the CDR3 reads TGTGCCAGCAGCGTAGCAGGGGGCGGCGTGGACACTGAAGCTTTCTTT. This encodes CASSVAGGGVDTEAFF.

CDR3 sequence: CASSQDTHTGELFF. For the CDR3, the DNA is TGTGCCAGCAGCCAAGATACTCACACCGGGGAGCTGTTTTTT. The V call is TRBV3-1 (or the pseudogene TRBV3-2), the J call TRBJ2-2; D unresolved. Trimming took off 0 bases at V and 3 bases at J, with 5 bases between the two ends. Germline V lookup: CDR1 LGHDT, CDR2 YNNKEL (reference sequence). The CDR3 contains 14 residues.

This chain links TRBV5-4 with TRBJ2-2; 7 nucleotides align to TRBD1. Germline loops: CDR1 SGHNT, CDR2 YYREEE (reference sequence). The CDR3 consists of 15 residues. Trimming cost V 7 bases and J 4 bases; bases outside gene matches: 10. CDR3 bases: TGTGCCAGCGGCTCAGACAGGGTCGTCACCGGGGAGCTGTTTTTT. This sequence encodes CASGSDRVVTGELFF.

The J gene is TRBJ2-4, the V gene TRBV7-9; maybe TRBD2 (6 bases). The V gene's germline CDR1 is SEHNR and CDR2 FQNEAQ (reference sequence). The CDR3 consists of 13 residues. V dropped 2 bases and J dropped 8 bases, with 10 bases sitting between them. The CDR3 DNA follows: TGTGCCAGCAGCTTATTCGGGGAGGACATTCAGTACTTC. It is translated as CASSLFGEDIQYF.

About this clone: At one of its ends the junction is not consistent with the germline gene, which may arise from a read error. This chain connects TRBV11-1 to TRBJ2-5; 8 positions agree with TRBD2. Germline V lookup: CDR1 SGHAT, CDR2 FQDESV (reference sequence). This CDR3 is built from 16 residues. CDR3 DNA sequence: TGTGCCAGCAGCTTAGTTGCTAGCGGGTACCAAGAGGCCCAGTACTTC. This sequence encodes CASSLVASGYQEAQYF. Combining the CDR3 with reference TRBV11-1 and TRBJ2-5 gives the whole variable domain EAEVAQSPRYKITEKSQAVAFWCDPISGHATLYWYRQILGQGPELLVQFQDESVVDDSQLPKDRFSAERLKGVDSTLKIQPAELGDSAMYLCASSLVASGYQEAQYFGPGTRLLVL.